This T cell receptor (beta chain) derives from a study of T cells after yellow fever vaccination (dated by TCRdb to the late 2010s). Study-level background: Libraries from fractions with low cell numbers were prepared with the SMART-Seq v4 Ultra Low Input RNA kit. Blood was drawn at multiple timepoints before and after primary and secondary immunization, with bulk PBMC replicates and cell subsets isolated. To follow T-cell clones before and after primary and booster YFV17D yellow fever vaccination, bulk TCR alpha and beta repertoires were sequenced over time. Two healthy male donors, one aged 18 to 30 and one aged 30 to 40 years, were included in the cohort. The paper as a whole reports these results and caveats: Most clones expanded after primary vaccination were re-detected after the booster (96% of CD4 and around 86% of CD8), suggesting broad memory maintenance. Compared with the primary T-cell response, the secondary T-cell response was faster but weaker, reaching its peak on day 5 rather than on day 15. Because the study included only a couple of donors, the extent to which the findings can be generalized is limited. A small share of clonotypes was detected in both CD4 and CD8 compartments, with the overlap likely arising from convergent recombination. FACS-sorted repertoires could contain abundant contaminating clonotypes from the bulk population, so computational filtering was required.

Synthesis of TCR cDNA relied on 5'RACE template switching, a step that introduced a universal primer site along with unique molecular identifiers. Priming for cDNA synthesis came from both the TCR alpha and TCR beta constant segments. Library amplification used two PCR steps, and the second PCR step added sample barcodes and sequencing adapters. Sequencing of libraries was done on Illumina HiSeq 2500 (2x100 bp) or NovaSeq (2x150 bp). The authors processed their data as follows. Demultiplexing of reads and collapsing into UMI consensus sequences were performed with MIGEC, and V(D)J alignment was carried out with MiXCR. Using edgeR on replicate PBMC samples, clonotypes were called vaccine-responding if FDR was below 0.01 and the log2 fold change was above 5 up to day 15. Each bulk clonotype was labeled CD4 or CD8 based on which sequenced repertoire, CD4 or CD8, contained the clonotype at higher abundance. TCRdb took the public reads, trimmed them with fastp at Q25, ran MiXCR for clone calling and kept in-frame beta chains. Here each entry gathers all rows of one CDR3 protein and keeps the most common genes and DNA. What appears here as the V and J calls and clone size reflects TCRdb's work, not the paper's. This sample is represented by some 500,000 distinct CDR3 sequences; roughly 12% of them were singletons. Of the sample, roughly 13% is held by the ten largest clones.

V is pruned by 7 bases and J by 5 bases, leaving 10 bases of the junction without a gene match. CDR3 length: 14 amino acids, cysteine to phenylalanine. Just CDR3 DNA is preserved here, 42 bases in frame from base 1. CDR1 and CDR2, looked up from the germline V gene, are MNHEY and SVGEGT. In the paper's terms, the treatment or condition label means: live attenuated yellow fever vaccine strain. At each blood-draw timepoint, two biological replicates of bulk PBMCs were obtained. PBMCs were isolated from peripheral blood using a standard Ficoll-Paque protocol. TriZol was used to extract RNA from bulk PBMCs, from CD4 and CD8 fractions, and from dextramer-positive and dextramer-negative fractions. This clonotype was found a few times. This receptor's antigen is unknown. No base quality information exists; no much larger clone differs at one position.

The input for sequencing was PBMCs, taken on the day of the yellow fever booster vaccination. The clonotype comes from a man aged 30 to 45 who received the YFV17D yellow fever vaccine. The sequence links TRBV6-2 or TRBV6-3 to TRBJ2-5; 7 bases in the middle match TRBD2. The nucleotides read TGTGCCAGCACCCGAGTGGCGGGAGTGGAGACCCAGTACTTC. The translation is CASTRVAGVETQYF.